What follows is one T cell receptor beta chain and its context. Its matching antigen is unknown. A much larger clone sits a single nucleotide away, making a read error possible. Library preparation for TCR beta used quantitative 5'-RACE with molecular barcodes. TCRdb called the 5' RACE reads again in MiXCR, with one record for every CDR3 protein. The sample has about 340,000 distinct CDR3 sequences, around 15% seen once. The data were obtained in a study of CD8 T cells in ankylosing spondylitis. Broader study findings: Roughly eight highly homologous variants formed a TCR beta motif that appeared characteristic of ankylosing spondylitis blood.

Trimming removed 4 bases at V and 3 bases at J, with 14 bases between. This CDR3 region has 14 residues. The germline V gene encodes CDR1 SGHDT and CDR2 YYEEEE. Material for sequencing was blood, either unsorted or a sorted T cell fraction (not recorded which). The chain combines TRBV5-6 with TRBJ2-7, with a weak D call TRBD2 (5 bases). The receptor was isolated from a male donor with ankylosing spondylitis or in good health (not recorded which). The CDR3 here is CASSPEGTDYEQYF. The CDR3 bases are TGTGCCAGCAGCCCCGAGGGTACAGACTACGAGCAGTACTTC.